The T cell receptor (beta chain) described here comes from a study of T cells after yellow fever vaccination. In the study overall: SMART-Seq v4 Ultra Low Input handled preparation of low-cell-number fractions.

As for this clonotype: Its antigen is unknown.

5'RACE template switching produced TCR cDNA carrying a universal primer site and UMIs. TCRdb re-derived calls from the 5' RACE reads in MiXCR, one entry per CDR3 protein. The table has approximately 160,000 distinct CDR3 sequences, approximately 6.2% seen once. Study outcomes and limitations: A large majority of primary-vaccination clones showed up again after the booster (approximately 95% CD4, roughly 88% CD8). Some clonotypes were seen in both the CD4 and the CD8 compartments. These made up a small share and likely arose from convergent recombination.

Between the trimmed V and J ends, which lost 0 bases and 6 bases, there was a span of 14 bases. The CDR3 length is 15 residues. The clonotype originates from a man aged 18-30 years who received the YFV17D yellow fever vaccine. V gene TRBV12-3 or TRBV12-4 combines with J gene TRBJ1-1; possibly TRBD1 for D (6 bases). Specimen: CD4+ T cells sorted from PBMCs, collected on the day of the first yellow fever vaccination. CDR3 coding DNA: TGTGCCAGCAGTTTAGCCCGGGGGGGGGGCTCTGAAGCTTTCTTT. It is translated as CASSLARGGGSEAFF.